This TCR beta chain emerged from a study of OX40 agonist ivuxolimab in advanced cancers. Across the study: Given to patients was ivuxolimab, an agonistic anti-OX40 (CD134) antibody. Patients received intravenous ivuxolimab every 2 weeks at 0.01 to 10 mg/kg.

The method was immunoSEQ multiplex PCR; TCRdb's version includes in-frame clones alone and lacks a portion of them. The data contain roughly 57,000 clones, about 81% of them seen just once; the ten biggest clones take up approximately 13%. General observations from the study: Partly responding patients at 0.1-3.0 mg/kg showed some of the smallest clonal expansion.

Trimming left V 7 bases short and J 2 bases short, with 12 bases between. The germline V gene has CDR1 LNHDA and CDR2 SQIVND (reference sequence). The CDR3 consists of 14 residues. Comment on this clone: Its antigen remains unidentified.

The source material was CD4+ or CD8+ T cells sorted from blood, sampled in a trial of the OX40 agonist ivuxolimab. The chain joins TRBV19 to TRBJ2-4; possible D gene TRBD1, 5 bases. This TCR was recovered from an adult with an advanced solid tumor such as melanoma, head and neck, liver or kidney cancer. The CDR3 nucleotides read TGTGCCAGTATGGGGCGCCAGACCAAAAACATTCAGTACTTC. It is translated as CASMGRQTKNIQYF. The full variable domain, in which reference TRBV19 and TRBJ2-4 provide the parts outside the CDR3, is DGGITQSPKYLFRKEGQNVTLSCEQNLNHDAMYWYRQDPGQGLRLIYYSQIVNDFQKGDIAEGYSVSREKKESFPLTVTSAQKNPTAFYLCASMGRQTKNIQYFGAGTRLSVL.